This T cell receptor (beta chain) was sequenced for a study of T cell changes during pregnancy in multiple sclerosis (dated by TCRdb to between 2018 and 2021). Regarding the research as a whole: In women with multiple sclerosis, the researchers looked at how the T cell repertoire shifted as pregnancy progressed.

A note on this clone: What this receptor recognizes is not known. Base qualities were left out, and no much larger clone turns up one base away.

The library was built by means of the immunoSEQ multiplex PCR assay. TCRdb took this table from immuneACCESS and kept in-frame rearrangements with V and J called. Such tables lack part of the clones; where checked against another copy, unresolved V genes explain under half of the gap, and the rest is unexplained. Here the sample has tens of thousands of clones; approximately 92% occur a single time. The biggest ten clones account for just over 2% of the sample. Inclusive of the bounding cysteine and phenylalanine, the CDR3 is 16 residues long. The read is trimmed to its CDR3 DNA, 48 bases read in frame from base 1. V is trimmed back by 1 base and J by 0 bases, and the junction contains 5 bases that no gene match accounts for. The germline V gene supplies CDR1 SGHAT and CDR2 FQNNGV.

The clonotype originates from a female donor with multiple sclerosis, enrolled in a pregnancy study. Sequencing was performed on peripheral blood, taken after pregnancy. The chain is assembled from TRBV11-2 and TRBJ1-1; the central 7 bases match TRBD1. The nucleotide sequence reads as follows: TGTGCCAGCAGCTTAGGACAGGGACTTTTGAACACTGAAGCTTTCTTT. Its protein is CASSLGQGLLNTEAFF.